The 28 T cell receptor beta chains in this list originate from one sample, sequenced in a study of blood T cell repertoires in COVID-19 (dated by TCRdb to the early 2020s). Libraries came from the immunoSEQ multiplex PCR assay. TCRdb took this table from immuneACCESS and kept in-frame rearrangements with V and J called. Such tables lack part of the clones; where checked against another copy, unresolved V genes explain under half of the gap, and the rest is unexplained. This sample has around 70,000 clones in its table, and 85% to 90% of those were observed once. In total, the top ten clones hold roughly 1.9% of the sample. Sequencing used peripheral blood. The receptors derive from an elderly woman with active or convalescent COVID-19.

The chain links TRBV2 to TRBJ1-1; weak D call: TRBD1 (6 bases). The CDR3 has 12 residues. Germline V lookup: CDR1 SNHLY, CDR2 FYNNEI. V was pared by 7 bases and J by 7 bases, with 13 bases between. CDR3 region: CASTGRGGEAFF. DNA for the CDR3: TGTGCCAGCACCGGAAGAGGGGGTGAAGCTTTCTTT.

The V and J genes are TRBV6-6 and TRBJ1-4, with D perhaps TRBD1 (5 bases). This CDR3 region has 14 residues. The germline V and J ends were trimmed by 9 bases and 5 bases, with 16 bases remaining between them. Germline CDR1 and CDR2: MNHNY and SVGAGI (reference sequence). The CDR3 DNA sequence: TGTGCCAGTCACACGGGACTCGGAAATGAAAAACTGTTTTTT. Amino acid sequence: CASHTGLGNEKLFF.

In DNA form, the CDR3 reads TGTGCCATCAGTGGTCAGGGTGGGGATAATTCACCCCTCCACTTT. Its translation is CAISGQGGDNSPLHF. The rearrangement links TRBV10-3 to TRBJ1-6; D is perhaps TRBD1 (5 bases). Trimming left V 4 bases short and J 5 bases short, with 12 bases between. From germline, CDR1 is ENHRY and CDR2 SYGVKD. This CDR3 comprises 15 residues.

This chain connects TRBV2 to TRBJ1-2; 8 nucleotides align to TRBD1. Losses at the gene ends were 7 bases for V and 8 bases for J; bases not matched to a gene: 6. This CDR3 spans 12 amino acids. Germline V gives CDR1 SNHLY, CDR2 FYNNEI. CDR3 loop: CASTDRGGGYTF. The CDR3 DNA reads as TGTGCCAGCACCGACAGGGGAGGGGGCTACACCTTC.

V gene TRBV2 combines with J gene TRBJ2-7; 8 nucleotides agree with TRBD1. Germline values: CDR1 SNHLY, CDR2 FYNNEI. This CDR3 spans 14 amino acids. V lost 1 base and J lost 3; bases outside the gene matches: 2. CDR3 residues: CASSEDRGFYEQYF. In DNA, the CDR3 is TGTGCCAGCAGTGAAGACAGGGGGTTCTACGAGCAGTACTTC.

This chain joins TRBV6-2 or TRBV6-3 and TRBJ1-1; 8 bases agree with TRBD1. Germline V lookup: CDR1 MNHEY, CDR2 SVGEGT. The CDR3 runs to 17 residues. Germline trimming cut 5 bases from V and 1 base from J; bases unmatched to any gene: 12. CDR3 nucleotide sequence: TGTGCCAGCAGTGCGCGGACAGGGTCAGAAGGGAACACTGAAGCTTTCTTT. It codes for CASSARTGSEGNTEAFF.

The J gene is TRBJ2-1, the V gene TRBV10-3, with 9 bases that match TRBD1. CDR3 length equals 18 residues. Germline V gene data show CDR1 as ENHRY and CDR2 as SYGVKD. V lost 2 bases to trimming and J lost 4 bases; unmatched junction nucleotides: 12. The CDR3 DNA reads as TGTGCCATCAGTGAGGTGACAGGGGGAAGAAGTGCTTACAATGAGCAGTTCTTC. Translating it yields CAISEVTGGRSAYNEQFF.

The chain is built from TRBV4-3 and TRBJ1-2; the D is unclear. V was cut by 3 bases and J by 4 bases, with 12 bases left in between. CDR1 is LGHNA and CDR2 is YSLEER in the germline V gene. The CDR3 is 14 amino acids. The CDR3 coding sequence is TGCGCCAGCAGCCATCTCCGCGCCCCCTATGGCTACACCTTC. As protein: CASSHLRAPYGYTF.

CDR3 sequence: CASGRQAGTEAFF. CDR3 in DNA: TGTGCCAGCGGGAGACAGGCTGGGACTGAAGCTTTCTTT. The rearrangement joins TRBV7-2 to TRBJ1-1, with D possibly TRBD1 on 6 matching bases. Trimming shortened V by 8 bases and J by 5 bases, and 15 bases separated the two germline ends. Germline loops: CDR1 SGHTA, CDR2 FQGNSA. This CDR3 comprises 13 residues.

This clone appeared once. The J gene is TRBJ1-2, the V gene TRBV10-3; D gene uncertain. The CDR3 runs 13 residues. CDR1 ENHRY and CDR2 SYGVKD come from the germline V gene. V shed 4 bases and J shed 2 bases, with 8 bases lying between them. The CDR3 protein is CAISGEMNYGYTF. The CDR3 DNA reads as TGTGCCATCAGTGGTGAGATGAACTATGGCTACACCTTC.

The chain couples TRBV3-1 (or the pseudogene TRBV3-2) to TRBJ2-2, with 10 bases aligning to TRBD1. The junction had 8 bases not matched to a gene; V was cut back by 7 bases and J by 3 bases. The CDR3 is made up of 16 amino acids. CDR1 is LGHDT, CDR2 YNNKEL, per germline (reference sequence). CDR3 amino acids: CASTLAGTGDTGELFF. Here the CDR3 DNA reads TGTGCCAGCACCCTAGCTGGGACAGGGGACACCGGGGAGCTGTTTTTT.

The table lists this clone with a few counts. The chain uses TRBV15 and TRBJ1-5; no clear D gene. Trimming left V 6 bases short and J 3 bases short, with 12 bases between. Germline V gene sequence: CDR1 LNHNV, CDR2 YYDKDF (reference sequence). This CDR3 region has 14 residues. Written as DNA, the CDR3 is TGTGCCACCAGTATTGAGAATTACAATCAGCCCCAGCATTTT. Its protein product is CATSIENYNQPQHF. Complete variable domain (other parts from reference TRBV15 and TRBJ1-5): DAMVIQNPRYQVTQFGKPVTLSCSQTLNHNVMYWYQQKSSQAPKLLFHYYDKDFNNEADTPDNFQSRRPNTSFCFLDIRSPGLGDTAMYLCATSIENYNQPQHFGDGTRLSIL.

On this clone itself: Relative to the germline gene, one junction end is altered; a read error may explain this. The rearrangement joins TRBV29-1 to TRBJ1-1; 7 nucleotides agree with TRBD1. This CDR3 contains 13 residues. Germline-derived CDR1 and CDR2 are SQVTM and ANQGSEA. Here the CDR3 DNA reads TGCAACGTTGAGCGTGGGCAGGGGGAGGTAGCTTTCTTT. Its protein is CNVERGQGEVAFF.

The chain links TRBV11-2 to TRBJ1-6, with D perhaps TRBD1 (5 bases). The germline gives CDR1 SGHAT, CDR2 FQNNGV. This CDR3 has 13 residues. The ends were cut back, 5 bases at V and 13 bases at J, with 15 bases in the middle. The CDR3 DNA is TGTGCCAGCAGCGTGGGGGTGGAGGGTCCCCTCCACTTT. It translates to CASSVGVEGPLHF. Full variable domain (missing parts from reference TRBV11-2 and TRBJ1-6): EAGVAQSPRYKIIEKRQSVAFWCNPISGHATLYWYQQILGQGPKLLIQFQNNGVVDDSQLPKDRFSAERLKGVDSTLKIQPAKLEDSAVYLCASSVGVEGPLHFGNGTRLTVT.

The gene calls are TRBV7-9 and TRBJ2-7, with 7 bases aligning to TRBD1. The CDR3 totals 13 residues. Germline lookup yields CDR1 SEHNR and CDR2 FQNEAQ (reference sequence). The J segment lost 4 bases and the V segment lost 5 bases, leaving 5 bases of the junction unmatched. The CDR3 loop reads CASSQADRYEQYF. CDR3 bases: TGTGCCAGCAGCCAGGCGGACAGGTACGAGCAGTACTTC.

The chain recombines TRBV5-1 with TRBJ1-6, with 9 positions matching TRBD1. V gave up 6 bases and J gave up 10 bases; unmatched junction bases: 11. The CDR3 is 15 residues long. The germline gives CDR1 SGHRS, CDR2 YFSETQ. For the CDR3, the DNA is TGCGCCAGCAAATTGGGACAGGGAGCAGGGTCACCCCTCCACTTT. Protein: CASKLGQGAGSPLHF.

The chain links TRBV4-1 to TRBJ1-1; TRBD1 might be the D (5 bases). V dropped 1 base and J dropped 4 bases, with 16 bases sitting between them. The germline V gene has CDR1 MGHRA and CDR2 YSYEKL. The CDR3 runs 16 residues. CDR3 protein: CASSQAPGGLRTEAFF. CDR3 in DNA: TGCGCCAGCAGCCAAGCACCGGGGGGGTTGCGCACTGAAGCTTTCTTT.

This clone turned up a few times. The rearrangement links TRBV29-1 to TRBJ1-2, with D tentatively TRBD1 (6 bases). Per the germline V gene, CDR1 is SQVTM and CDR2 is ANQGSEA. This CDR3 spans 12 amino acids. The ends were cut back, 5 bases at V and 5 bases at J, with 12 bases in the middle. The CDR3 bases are TGCAGCGTTCCCAGGGGCTGGTATGGCTACACCTTC. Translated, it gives CSVPRGWYGYTF.

CDR3 residues: CASRMGQGYEQYF. CDR3 nucleotides: TGTGCCAGCAGGATGGGACAGGGCTACGAGCAGTACTTC. The chain joins TRBV11-2 to TRBJ2-7; 9 bases align to TRBD1. V dropped 6 bases and J dropped 3; count of bases not matched to a gene: 3. The CDR3 contains 13 residues. Germline V gene sequence: CDR1 SGHAT, CDR2 FQNNGV.

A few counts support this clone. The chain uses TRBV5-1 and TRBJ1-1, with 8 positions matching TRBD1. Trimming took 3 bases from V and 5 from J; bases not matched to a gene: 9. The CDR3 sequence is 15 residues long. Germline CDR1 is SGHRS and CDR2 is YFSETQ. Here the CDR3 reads CASSSGRTGLTEAFF. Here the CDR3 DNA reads TGCGCCAGCAGCTCAGGTCGGACAGGGTTAACTGAAGCTTTCTTT.

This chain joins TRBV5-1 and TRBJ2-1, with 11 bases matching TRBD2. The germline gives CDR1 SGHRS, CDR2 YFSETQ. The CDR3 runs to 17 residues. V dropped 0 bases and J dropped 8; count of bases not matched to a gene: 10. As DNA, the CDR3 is TGCGCCAGCAGCTTGGCCCTTAGCGGGGGGGCTAGGGATGAGCAGTTCTTC. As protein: CASSLALSGGARDEQFF. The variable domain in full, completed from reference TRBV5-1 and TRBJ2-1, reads KAGVTQTPRYLIKTRGQQVTLSCSPISGHRSVSWYQQTPGQGLQFLFEYFSETQRNKGNFPGRFSGRQFSNSRSEMNVSTLELGDSALYLCASSLALSGGARDEQFFGPGTRLTVL.

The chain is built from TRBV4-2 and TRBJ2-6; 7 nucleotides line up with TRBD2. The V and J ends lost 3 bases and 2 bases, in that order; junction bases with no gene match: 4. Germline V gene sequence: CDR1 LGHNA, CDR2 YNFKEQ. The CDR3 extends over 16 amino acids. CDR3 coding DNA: TGTGCCAGCAGCCACCGGGAGGTCCCTGGGGCCAACGTCCTGACTTTC. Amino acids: CASSHREVPGANVLTF.

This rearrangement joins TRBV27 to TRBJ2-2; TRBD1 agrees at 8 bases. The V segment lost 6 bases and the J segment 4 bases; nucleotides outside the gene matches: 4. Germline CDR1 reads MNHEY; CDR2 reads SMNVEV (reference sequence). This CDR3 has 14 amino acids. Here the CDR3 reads CASRDRVGTGELFF. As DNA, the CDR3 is TGTGCCAGCAGGGACAGGGTAGGCACCGGGGAGCTGTTTTTT.

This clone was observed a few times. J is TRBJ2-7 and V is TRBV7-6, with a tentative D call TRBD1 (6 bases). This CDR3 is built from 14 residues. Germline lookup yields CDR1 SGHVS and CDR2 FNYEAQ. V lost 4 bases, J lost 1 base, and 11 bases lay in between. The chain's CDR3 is CASSSSRGSYEQYF. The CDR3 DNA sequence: TGTGCCAGCAGCTCCTCAAGGGGGTCCTACGAGCAGTACTTC.

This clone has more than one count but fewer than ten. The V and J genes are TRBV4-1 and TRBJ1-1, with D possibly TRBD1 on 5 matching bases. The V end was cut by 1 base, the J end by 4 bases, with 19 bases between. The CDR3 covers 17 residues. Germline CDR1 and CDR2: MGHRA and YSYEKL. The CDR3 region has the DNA TGCGCCAGCAGCCAAGTTGCGGGGACCTTAGTGCCCACTGAAGCTTTCTTT. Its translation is CASSQVAGTLVPTEAFF.

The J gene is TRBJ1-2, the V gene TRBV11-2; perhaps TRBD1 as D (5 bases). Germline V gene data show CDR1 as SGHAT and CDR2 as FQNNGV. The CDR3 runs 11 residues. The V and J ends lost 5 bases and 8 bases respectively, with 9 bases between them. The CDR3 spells CASSPGGGYTF. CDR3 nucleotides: TGTGCCAGCAGCCCGGGGGGAGGCTACACCTTC.

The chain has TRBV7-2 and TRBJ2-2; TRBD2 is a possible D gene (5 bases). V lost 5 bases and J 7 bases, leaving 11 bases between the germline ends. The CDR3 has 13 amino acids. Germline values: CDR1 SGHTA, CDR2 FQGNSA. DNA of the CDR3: TGTGCCAGCAGCACTTCTAGCTTCGGGGAGCTGTTTTTT. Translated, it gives CASSTSSFGELFF.

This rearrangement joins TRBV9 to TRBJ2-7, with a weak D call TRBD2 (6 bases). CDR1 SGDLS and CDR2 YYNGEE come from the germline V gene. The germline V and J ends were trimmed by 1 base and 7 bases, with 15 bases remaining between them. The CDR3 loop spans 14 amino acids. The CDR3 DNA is TGTGCCAGCAGCGTAAACCCCTCGGGGAGGGAGCAGTACTTC. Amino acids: CASSVNPSGREQYF.